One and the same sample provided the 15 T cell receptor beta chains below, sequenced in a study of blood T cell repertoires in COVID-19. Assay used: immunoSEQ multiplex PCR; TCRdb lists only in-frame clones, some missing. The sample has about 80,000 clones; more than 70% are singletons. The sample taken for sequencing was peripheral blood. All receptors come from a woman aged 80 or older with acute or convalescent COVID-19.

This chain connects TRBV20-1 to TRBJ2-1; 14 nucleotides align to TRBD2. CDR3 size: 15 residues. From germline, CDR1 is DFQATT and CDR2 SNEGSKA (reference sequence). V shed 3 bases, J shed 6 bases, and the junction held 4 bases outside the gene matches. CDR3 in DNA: TGCAGTGCTAGTGGGGGACTAGCGGGAGTCAATGAGCAGTTCTTC. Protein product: CSASGGLAGVNEQFF.

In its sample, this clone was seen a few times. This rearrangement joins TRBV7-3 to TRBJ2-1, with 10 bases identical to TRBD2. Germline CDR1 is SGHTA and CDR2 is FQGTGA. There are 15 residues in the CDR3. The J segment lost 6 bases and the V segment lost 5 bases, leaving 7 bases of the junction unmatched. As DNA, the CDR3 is TGTGCCAGCAGCCGAGAGCTAGCGGGGGCCAATGAGCAGTTCTTC. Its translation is CASSRELAGANEQFF.

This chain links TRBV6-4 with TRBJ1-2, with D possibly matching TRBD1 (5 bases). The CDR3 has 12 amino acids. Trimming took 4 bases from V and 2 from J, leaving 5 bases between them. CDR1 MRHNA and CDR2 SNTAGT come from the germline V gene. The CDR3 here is CASSGQNYGYTF. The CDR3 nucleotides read TGTGCCAGCAGTGGACAGAACTATGGCTACACCTTC.

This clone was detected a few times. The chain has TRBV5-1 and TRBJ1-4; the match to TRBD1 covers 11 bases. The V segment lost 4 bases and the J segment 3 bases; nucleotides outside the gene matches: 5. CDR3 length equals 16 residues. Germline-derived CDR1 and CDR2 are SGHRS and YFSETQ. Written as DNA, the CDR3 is TGCGCCAGCAGCCTGGGACAGGGGGGGGCTAATGAAAAACTGTTTTTT. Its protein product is CASSLGQGGANEKLFF.

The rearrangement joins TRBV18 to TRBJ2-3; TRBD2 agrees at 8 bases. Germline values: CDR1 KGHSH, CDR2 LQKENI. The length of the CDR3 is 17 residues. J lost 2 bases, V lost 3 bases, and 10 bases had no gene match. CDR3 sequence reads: CASSPRDDGRATDTQYF. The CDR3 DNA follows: TGTGCCAGCTCACCGAGAGACGACGGGAGGGCCACAGATACGCAGTATTTT.

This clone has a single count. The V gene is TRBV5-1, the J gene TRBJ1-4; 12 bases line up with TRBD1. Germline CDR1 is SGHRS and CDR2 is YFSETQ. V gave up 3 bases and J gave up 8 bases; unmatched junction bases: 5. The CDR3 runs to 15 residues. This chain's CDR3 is CASSWGTGGQEKLFF. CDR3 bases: TGCGCCAGCAGCTGGGGGACAGGGGGCCAAGAAAAACTGTTTTTT.

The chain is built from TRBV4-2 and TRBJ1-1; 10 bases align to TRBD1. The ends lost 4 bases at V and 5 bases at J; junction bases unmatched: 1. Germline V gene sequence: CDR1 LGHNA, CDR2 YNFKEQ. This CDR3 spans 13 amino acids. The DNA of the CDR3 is TGTGCCAGCAGCCCGGGACAGGGGACTGAAGCTTTCTTT. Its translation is CASSPGQGTEAFF.

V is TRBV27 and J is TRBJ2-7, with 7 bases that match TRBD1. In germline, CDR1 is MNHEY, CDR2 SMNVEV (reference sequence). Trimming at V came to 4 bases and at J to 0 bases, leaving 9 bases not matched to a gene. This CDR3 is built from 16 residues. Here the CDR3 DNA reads TGTGCCAGCAGTTCGATTACAGGGGTCAGCTCCTACGAGCAGTACTTC. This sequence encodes CASSSITGVSSYEQYF.

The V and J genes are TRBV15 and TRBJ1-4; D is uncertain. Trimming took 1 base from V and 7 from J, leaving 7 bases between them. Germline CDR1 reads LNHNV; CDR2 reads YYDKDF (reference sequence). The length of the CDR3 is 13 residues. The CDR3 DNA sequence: TGTGCCACCAGCAGAGTGGAGACTGAAAAACTGTTTTTT. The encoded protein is CATSRVETEKLFF.

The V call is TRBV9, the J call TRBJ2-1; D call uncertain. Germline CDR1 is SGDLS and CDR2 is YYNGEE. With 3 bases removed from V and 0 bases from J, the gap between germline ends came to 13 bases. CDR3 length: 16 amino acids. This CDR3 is CASSARLSPSYNEQFF. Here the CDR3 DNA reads TGTGCCAGCAGCGCCCGACTGTCACCCTCCTACAATGAGCAGTTCTTC.

CDR3: CASREDRDYTDTQYF. In DNA, the CDR3 is TGTGCCAGCAGGGAGGACAGGGATTACACAGATACGCAGTATTTT. This rearrangement joins TRBV6-5 to TRBJ2-3, with 8 positions matching TRBD1. Germline V lookup: CDR1 MNHEY, CDR2 SVGAGI. The CDR3 totals 15 residues. J was trimmed by 2 bases and V by 6 bases; bases with no gene match: 7.

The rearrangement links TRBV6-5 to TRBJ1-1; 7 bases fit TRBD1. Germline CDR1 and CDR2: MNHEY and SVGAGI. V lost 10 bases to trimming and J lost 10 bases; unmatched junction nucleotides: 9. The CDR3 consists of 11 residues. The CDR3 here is CATLDRVGAFF. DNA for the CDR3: TGTGCCACACTTGACAGGGTTGGAGCTTTCTTT.

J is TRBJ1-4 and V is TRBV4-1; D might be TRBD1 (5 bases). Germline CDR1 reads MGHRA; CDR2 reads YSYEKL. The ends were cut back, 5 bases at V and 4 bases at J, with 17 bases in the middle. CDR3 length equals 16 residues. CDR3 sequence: CASSTLGGDDNEKLFF. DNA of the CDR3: TGCGCCAGCAGCACCTTGGGGGGGGACGATAATGAAAAACTGTTTTTT.

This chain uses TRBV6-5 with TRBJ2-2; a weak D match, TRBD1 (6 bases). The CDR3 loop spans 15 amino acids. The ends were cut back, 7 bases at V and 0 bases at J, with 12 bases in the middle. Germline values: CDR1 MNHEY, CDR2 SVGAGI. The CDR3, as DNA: TGTGCCAGCATGCTAGGACAGTCGAACACCGGGGAGCTGTTTTTT. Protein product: CASMLGQSNTGELFF.

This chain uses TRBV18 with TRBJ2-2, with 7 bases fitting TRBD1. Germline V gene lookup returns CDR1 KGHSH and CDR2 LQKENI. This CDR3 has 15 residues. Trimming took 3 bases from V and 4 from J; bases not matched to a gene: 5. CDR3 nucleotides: TGTGCCAGCTCACCTCGGGACAGAAGCACCGGGGAGCTGTTTTTT. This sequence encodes CASSPRDRSTGELFF.